The next 26 T cell receptor beta chains were all read from a single sample in a study of human T cells and chemical hapten exposure. Time point indicated: patch test 1, 2 weeks after DPC sensitization. Noted treatment: therapeutic diphenylcyclopropenone sensitization with weekly scalp DPC. TCRdb independently ran MiXCR on the RACE reads; one entry per CDR3 protein. The sample has under 200,000 distinct CDR3 sequences, about 14% seen once. Material: whole blood, obtained in connection with sensitization to the hapten diphenylcyclopropenone (DPC). The receptor source for this set is a woman in her 30s with alopecia areata. Some clones in this sample may be carry-over from other donors' samples.

This clonotype was picked up a small number of times. The junction differs from germline at one of its ends, possibly a read error. V and J are TRBV7-6 and TRBJ2-7; TRBD2 matches 10 bases. The CDR3 has 14 residues. Germline V gene lookup returns CDR1 SGHVS and CDR2 FNYEAQ. CDR3 sequence reads: CAGSLLAGGGEQYF. The CDR3 DNA sequence: TGTGCCGGCAGCTTGTTAGCGGGAGGTGGGGAGCAGTACTTC.

This clonotype appeared a few times. The V and J genes are TRBV6-4 and TRBJ2-1; weak D call: TRBD2 (6 bases). CDR1 MRHNA and CDR2 SNTAGT come from the germline V gene. The length of the CDR3 is 18 residues. V was trimmed by 6 bases and J by 3 bases, leaving 24 bases between them. Here the CDR3 DNA reads TGTGCCAGCAGGGCCCCCAGACTACTCCGGGGGTTCTACAATGAGCAGTTCTTC. It codes for CASRAPRLLRGFYNEQFF.

The gene calls are TRBV18 and TRBJ2-7; 9 bases fit TRBD1. Germline V gives CDR1 KGHSH, CDR2 LQKENI. The CDR3 spans 16 residues. V was clipped by 6 bases and J by 3 bases; unmatched bases: 12. The CDR3 DNA reads as TGTGCCAGCTCCCTAGGAGGGGGACAGGGAAACTACGAGCAGTACTTC. It yields the protein CASSLGGGQGNYEQYF. The complete variable domain, with remaining parts taken from reference TRBV18 and TRBJ2-7, reads NAGVMQNPRHLVRRRGQEARLRCSPMKGHSHVYWYRQLPEEGLKFMVYLQKENIIDESGMPKERFSAEFPKEGPSILRIQQVVRGDSAAYFCASSLGGGQGNYEQYFGPGTRLTVT.

This clonotype was picked up many times. The chain recombines TRBV20-1 with TRBJ2-3; TRBD2 might be the D (6 bases). CDR1 DFQATT and CDR2 SNEGSKA come from the germline V gene (reference sequence). V lost 1 base and J 1 base, leaving 9 bases between the germline ends. This CDR3 spans 14 amino acids. DNA of the CDR3: TGCAGTGCTAGAGCGGGGGTGGGCACAGATACGCAGTATTTT. Translating gives CSARAGVGTDTQYF.

In its sample, this clonotype was seen once. The chain employs TRBV20-1 and TRBJ1-4; possibly TRBD1 for D (6 bases). CDR3 length: 15 residues. Germline loops: CDR1 DFQATT, CDR2 SNEGSKA (reference sequence). V was cut by 3 bases and J by 3 bases, with 14 bases left in between. DNA for the CDR3: TGCAGTGCTAGGGAGATACAGGGAGCTAATGAAAAACTGTTTTTT. Protein product: CSAREIQGANEKLFF.

The chain is built from TRBV29-1 and TRBJ1-1; no definite D call. V lost 7 bases, J lost 4 bases, and 7 bases lay in between. The germline V gene encodes CDR1 SQVTM and CDR2 ANQGSEA. The CDR3 extends over 10 amino acids. The CDR3 coding sequence is TGCAGCGCCGAAGTCACTGAAGCTTTCTTT. Its translation is CSAEVTEAFF.

This clonotype has only a few counts. The J gene is TRBJ1-6, the V gene TRBV21-1. TRBV21-1 is a pseudogene segment. The CDR3 is made up of 14 amino acids. In DNA, the CDR3 is TGTGCCAGGGCTCTTCGACGGGATAATTCACCCCTCCACTTT. This translates into CARALRRDNSPLHF.

The V and J genes are TRBV20-1 and TRBJ1-5; 9 bases align to TRBD1. The length of the CDR3 is 14 residues. J gave up 4 bases and V 5 bases, and 6 bases lay outside the gene matches. CDR1 and CDR2 (germline): DFQATT, SNEGSKA (reference sequence). The CDR3: CSARGQGTNQPQHF. CDR3 nucleotide sequence: TGCAGTGCTCGCGGACAGGGGACAAATCAGCCCCAGCATTTT.

V and J are TRBV28 and TRBJ1-6; D gene ambiguous. Germline V lookup: CDR1 MDHEN, CDR2 SYDVKM. The length of the CDR3 is 13 residues. The V gene lost 5 bases and the J gene lost 7 bases, with 9 bases spanning the gap. CDR3 in DNA: TGTGCCAGCAGTCAGAGGAGCAATTCACCCCTCCACTTT. It yields the protein CASSQRSNSPLHF. Looking up the rest from reference TRBV28 and TRBJ1-6 gives the full variable domain: DVKVTQSSRYLVKRTGEKVFLECVQDMDHENMFWYRQDPGLGLRLIYFSYDVKMKEKGDIPEGYSVSREKKERFSLILESASTNQTSMYLCASSQRSNSPLHFGNGTRLTVT.

The CDR3 spells CSAKRDYNEQFF. The CDR3 DNA reads as TGCAGTGCTAAGCGGGACTACAATGAGCAGTTCTTC. J is TRBJ2-1 and V is TRBV20-1, with TRBD2 identical over 7 bases. CDR3 length: 12 residues. Trimming took 4 bases from V and 3 from J; bases not matched to a gene: 0. Per germline, CDR1 DFQATT and CDR2 SNEGSKA (reference sequence).

A few counts support this clonotype. The rearrangement links TRBV12-5 to TRBJ1-1; D gene ambiguous. Germline lookup yields CDR1 LGHNT and CDR2 FRNRAP. Deletions cut 3 bases from V and 0 bases from J, with 8 bases between. The length of the CDR3 is 14 residues. This chain's CDR3 is CASGFGRMNTEAFF. The CDR3, as DNA: TGTGCTAGTGGTTTTGGACGGATGAACACTGAAGCTTTCTTT. Together with reference TRBV12-5 and TRBJ1-1, the CDR3 gives the full variable domain: DARVTQTPRHKVTEMGQEVTMRCQPILGHNTVFWYRQTMMQGLELLAYFRNRAPLDDSGMPKDRFSAEMPDATLATLKIQPSEPRDSAVYFCASGFGRMNTEAFFGQGTRLTVV.

The rearrangement uses TRBV7-2 and TRBJ2-1; D unresolved. The CDR3 spans 13 residues. Deletions cut 0 bases from V and 10 bases from J, with 10 bases between. Germline V gene sequence: CDR1 SGHTA, CDR2 FQGNSA. This chain's CDR3 is CASSLADRVEQFF. CDR3 sequence (DNA): TGTGCCAGCAGCTTAGCGGATAGAGTCGAGCAGTTCTTC.

The gene calls are TRBV2 and TRBJ2-1; D possibly corresponds to TRBD2 (6 bases). The CDR3 contains 12 residues. The germline gives CDR1 SNHLY, CDR2 FYNNEI. Trimming stripped 6 bases from V and 7 bases from J, with 10 bases between. The CDR3 region is CASRPAGNEQFF. Here the CDR3 DNA reads TGTGCCAGCAGGCCCGCGGGGAATGAGCAGTTCTTC. Filled out from reference TRBV2 and TRBJ2-1, the complete variable domain reads EPEVTQTPSHQVTQMGQEVILRCVPISNHLYFYWYRQILGQKVEFLVSFYNNEISEKSEIFDDQFSVERPDGSNFTLKIRSTKLEDSAMYFCASRPAGNEQFFGPGTRLTVL.

DNA of the CDR3: TGCGCCAGCAGACAGGGAGGGGAGCAGTTCTTC. Translated, it gives CASRQGGEQFF. The chain employs TRBV5-1 and TRBJ2-1; the D gene is possibly TRBD2 (7 bases). The CDR3 loop spans 11 amino acids. Germline lookup yields CDR1 SGHRS and CDR2 YFSETQ. V shed 5 bases and J shed 10 bases, with 10 bases lying between them.

The J gene is TRBJ2-7, the V gene TRBV18, with 9 bases fitting TRBD1. The CDR3 is made up of 14 amino acids. Germline values: CDR1 KGHSH, CDR2 LQKENI. V shed 6 bases, J shed 5 bases, and the junction held 8 bases outside the gene matches. CDR3 nucleotides: TGTGCCAGCTCCCCGGACAGGGGAAAGAACGAGCAGTACTTC. Translating it yields CASSPDRGKNEQYF.

The chain combines TRBV5-1 with TRBJ1-2; weak D call: TRBD1 (5 bases). V was clipped by 0 bases and J by 6 bases, with 15 bases between them. This CDR3 region has 15 residues. The germline V gene encodes CDR1 SGHRS and CDR2 YFSETQ. Written as DNA, the CDR3 is TGCGCCAGCAGCTTGGCGCAGGGTAGTTGGAATGGCTACACCTTC. This encodes CASSLAQGSWNGYTF.

This clonotype occurred a few times. This rearrangement joins TRBV12-3 or TRBV12-4 to TRBJ2-7; tentatively, D is TRBD1 (6 bases). V lost 4 bases and J lost 5, with 21 bases in between. This CDR3 comprises 16 residues. CDR3 in amino acids: CASSSAGTLIIHEQYF. The DNA for the CDR3 is TGTGCCAGCAGTTCCGCCGGGACATTAATCATCCACGAGCAGTACTTC.

This clonotype was detected only a few times. The V and J genes are TRBV6-5 and TRBJ1-5; D uncertain. CDR1 and CDR2 (germline): MNHEY, SVGAGI. V shed 0 bases and J shed 2 bases, with 11 bases lying between them. The CDR3 length is 16 residues. CDR3 coding DNA: TGTGCCAGCAGTTACTCGTTCGGTGGGGGCAATCAGCCCCAGCATTTT. It encodes CASSYSFGGGNQPQHF.

This clonotype was counted between two and nine times. J is TRBJ1-2 and V is TRBV6-1; no clear D. Trimming removed 0 bases from V and 4 bases from J, with 9 bases in between. Germline lookup yields CDR1 MNHNS and CDR2 SASEGT. The CDR3 totals 14 residues. This CDR3 reads CASSEAVLRYGYTF. The CDR3 bases are TGTGCCAGCAGTGAAGCAGTTCTCCGCTATGGCTACACCTTC.

This clonotype appeared once. The rearrangement uses TRBV19 and TRBJ1-5; unclear D gene. The V gene's germline CDR1 is LNHDA and CDR2 SQIVND (reference sequence). The length of the CDR3 is 15 residues. V was shortened by 4 bases and J by 3 bases, with 13 bases between the two germline ends. The CDR3 DNA is TGTGCCAGTAGTAGGACCGGGATTTACAATCAGCCCCAGCATTTT. Its protein is CASSRTGIYNQPQHF.

V gene TRBV29-1 combines with J gene TRBJ2-3, with unresolved D. V dropped 3 bases and J dropped 1 base, with 11 bases sitting between them. Looked up from germline, CDR1 is SQVTM and CDR2 is ANQGSEA. This CDR3 contains 14 residues. The CDR3 region is CSVDKGLRTDTQYF. CDR3 DNA sequence: TGCAGCGTTGACAAGGGTCTCCGCACAGATACGCAGTATTTT.

The chain links TRBV6-5 to TRBJ2-1, with D perhaps TRBD1 or TRBD2 (6 bases each). CDR1 and CDR2 (germline): MNHEY, SVGAGI. The CDR3 runs 11 residues. V was pared by 7 bases and J by 10 bases, with 11 bases between. The CDR3: CASKRGDEQFF. DNA of the CDR3: TGTGCCAGCAAGAGGGGGGACGAGCAGTTCTTC.

The chain has TRBV29-1 and TRBJ1-1; the D gene is possibly TRBD1 (5 bases). The CDR3 has 12 amino acids. Per germline, CDR1 SQVTM and CDR2 ANQGSEA. Trimming took off 7 bases at V and 3 bases at J, with 12 bases between the two ends. The CDR3 loop reads CSARDADTEAFF. CDR3 sequence (DNA): TGCAGCGCCCGGGACGCAGACACTGAAGCTTTCTTT.

This clonotype was counted a few times. The chain combines TRBV28 with TRBJ2-5, with D perhaps TRBD2 (5 bases). Germline loops: CDR1 MDHEN, CDR2 SYDVKM. The CDR3 loop spans 14 amino acids. The V and J ends lost 5 bases and 5 bases respectively, with 15 bases between them. CDR3 nucleotide sequence: TGTGCCAGCAGTGAAACACGGGGATGGGAGACCCAGTACTTC. This encodes CASSETRGWETQYF.

This clonotype was detected only a few times. This chain joins TRBV27 and TRBJ1-6; D uncertain. Trimming stripped 2 bases from V and 7 bases from J, with 15 bases between. Germline V lookup: CDR1 MNHEY, CDR2 SMNVEV (reference sequence). This CDR3 contains 16 residues. The CDR3 loop reads CASSLRTGVGNSPLHF. The CDR3 DNA follows: TGTGCCAGCAGTTTAAGGACTGGGGTAGGGAATTCACCCCTCCACTTT.

This clonotype was seen only a few times. The gene calls are TRBV28 and TRBJ2-7; the D gene is possibly TRBD2 (5 bases). Germline-derived CDR1 and CDR2 are MDHEN and SYDVKM. V lost 7 bases, J lost 0 bases, and 22 bases lay in between. The CDR3 contains 17 residues. CDR3 nucleotide sequence: TGTGCCAGCACCCCCGTCTATCTCGACGGGAACTCCTACGAGCAGTACTTC. Translation gives CASTPVYLDGNSYEQYF.